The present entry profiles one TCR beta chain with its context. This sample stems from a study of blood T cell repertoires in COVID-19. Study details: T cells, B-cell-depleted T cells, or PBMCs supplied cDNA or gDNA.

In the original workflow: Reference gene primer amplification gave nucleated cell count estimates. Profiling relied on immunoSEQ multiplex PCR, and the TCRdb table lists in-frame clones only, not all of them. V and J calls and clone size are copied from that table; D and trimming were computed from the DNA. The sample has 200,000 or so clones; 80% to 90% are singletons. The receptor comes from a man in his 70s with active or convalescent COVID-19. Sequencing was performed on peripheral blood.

The CDR3 DNA follows: TGTGCCAGCAGCTTAGAAGGGCAGGGACAAGCCTACGAGCAGTACTTC. Translated: CASSLEGQGQAYEQYF. The gene calls are TRBV13 and TRBJ2-7, with D possibly TRBD1 on 6 matching bases. Trimming left V 1 base short and J 2 bases short, with 15 bases between. Germline assignment: CDR1 PRHDT and CDR2 FYEKMQ (reference sequence). The CDR3 runs 16 residues.